This T cell receptor (beta chain) stems from a study of blood T cell repertoires in COVID-19. Study summary: Samples of COVID-19 (acute and convalescent) were obtained from the United States, Italy and Spain. T cells, B-cell-depleted T cells, or PBMCs supplied cDNA or gDNA.

As originally analysed: Reference gene primers were amplified, and this amplification served to estimate nucleated cell counts. Measured with immunoSEQ multiplex PCR; TCRdb has only the in-frame clones, and not every one. From that table come the V and J calls and clone size; the DNA was used to work out D and trimming. The sample lists some 200,000 clones, 80% to 90% occurring once. The CDR3 is 14 amino acids. The germline V gene encodes CDR1 PRHDT and CDR2 FYEKMQ (reference sequence). V gave up 4 bases and J gave up 6 bases; unmatched junction bases: 5. Seattle's enrolled individuals joined amid active infection and were then monitored longitudinally.

The chain joins TRBV13 to TRBJ1-3; the match to TRBD1 covers 8 bases. The TCR comes from a woman in her 70s with COVID-19, enrolled during active disease. The sequenced material came from peripheral blood. Here the CDR3 reads CASSSPTGVNTIYF. The CDR3 nucleotides read TGTGCCAGCAGCTCACCGACAGGGGTAAACACCATATATTTT.